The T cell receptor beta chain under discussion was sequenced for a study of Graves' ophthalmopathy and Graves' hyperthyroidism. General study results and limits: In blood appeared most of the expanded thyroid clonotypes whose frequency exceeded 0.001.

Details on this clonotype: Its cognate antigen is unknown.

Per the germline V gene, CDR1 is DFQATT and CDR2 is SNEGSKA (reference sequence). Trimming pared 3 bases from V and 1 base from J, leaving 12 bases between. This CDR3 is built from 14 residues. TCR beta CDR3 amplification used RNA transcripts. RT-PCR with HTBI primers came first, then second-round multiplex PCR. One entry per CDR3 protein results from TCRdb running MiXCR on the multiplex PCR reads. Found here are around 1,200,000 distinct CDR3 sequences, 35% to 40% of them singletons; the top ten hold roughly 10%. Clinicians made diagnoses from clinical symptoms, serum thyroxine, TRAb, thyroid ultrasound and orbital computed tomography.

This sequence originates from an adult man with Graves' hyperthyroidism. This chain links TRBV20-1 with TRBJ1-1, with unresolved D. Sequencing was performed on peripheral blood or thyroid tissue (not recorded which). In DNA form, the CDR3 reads TGCAGTGCTAGTTCGACGCGGGAGAACACTGAAGCTTTCTTT. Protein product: CSASSTRENTEAFF.